The clone carrying this T cell receptor beta chain was counted a few times. The CDR3 extends over 15 amino acids. V lost 6 bases and J lost 5, with 20 bases in between. The germline V gene encodes CDR1 MDHEN and CDR2 SYDVKM. Assay used: immunoSEQ multiplex PCR; TCRdb lists only in-frame clones, some missing. The table lists more than 2,500 clones, approximately 50% of them singletons. This sample stems from a study of tumor-infiltrating lymphocytes in localized non-small cell lung cancer. This rearrangement joins TRBV28 to TRBJ2-7, with D maybe TRBD2 (5 bases). This TCR derives from a human donor with non-small cell lung cancer. Sequences were obtained from uninvolved lung tissue not adjacent to the tumor. The DNA of the CDR3 is TGTGCCAGCAGCCCACCGGAGAGGAGGCCCCACGAGCAGTACTTC. Translating it yields CASSPPERRPHEQYF.